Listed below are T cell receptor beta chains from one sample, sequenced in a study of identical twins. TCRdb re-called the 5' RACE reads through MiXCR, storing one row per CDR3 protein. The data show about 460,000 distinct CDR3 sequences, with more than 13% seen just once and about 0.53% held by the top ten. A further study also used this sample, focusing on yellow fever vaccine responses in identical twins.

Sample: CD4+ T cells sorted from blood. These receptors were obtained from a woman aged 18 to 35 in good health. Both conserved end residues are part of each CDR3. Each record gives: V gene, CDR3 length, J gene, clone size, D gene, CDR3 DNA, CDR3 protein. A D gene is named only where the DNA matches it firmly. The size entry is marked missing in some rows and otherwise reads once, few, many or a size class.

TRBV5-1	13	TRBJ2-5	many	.	TGCGCCAGCAGCTTCGGACAGAAAGAGACCCAGTACTTC	CASSFGQKETQYF
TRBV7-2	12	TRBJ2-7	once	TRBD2	TGTGCCAGCCCGGGGGGTAGGCGATTTCAGTACTTC	CASPGGRRFQYF
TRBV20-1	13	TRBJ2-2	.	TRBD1	TGCAGTGCTAGAGAACAGGGGCCCGGGGAGCTGTTTTTT	CSAREQGPGELFF
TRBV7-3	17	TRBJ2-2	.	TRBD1	TGTGCCAGCAGCTCGTATTACAGGGGAAGGTACACCGGGGAGCTGTTTTTT	CASSSYYRGRYTGELFF
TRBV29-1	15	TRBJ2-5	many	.	TGCAGCGTTGAAGCCCCCCGTGGCAGGGGAGAGACCCAGTACTTC	CSVEAPRGRGETQYF
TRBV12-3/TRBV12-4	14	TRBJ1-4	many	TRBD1	TGTGCCAGCAGGAGAAGGACAGGGAATGAAAAACTGTTTTTT	CASRRRTGNEKLFF
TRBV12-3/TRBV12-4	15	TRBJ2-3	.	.	TGTGCCAGCAGTTTCGGGCAGGGTGTCACAGATACGCAGTATTTT	CASSFGQGVTDTQYF
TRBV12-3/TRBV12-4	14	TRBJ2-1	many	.	TGTGCCAGCAGTTTCCGAGGTTCCTACAATGAGCAGTTCTTC	CASSFRGSYNEQFF
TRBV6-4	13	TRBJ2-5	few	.	TGTGCCAGCAGAGGGACTCGGGGTGAGACCCAGTACTTC	CASRGTRGETQYF
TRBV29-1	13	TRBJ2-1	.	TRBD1	TGCAGCGTCGCCGGGACAGGGGTCGATGAGCAGTTCTTC	CSVAGTGVDEQFF
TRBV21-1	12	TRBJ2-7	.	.	TGTGCCAGCAAGGCGTTTCCCTACGAGCAGTACTTC	CASKAFPYEQYF
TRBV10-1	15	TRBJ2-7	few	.	TGCGCCAGCAGTTCAGGTTCGACCAAGTCCTACGAGCAGTACTTC	CASSSGSTKSYEQYF
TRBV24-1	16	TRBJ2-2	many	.	TGTGCCACCAGTGATTGGGGGGGACAGAGCACCGGGGAGCTGTTTTTT	CATSDWGGQSTGELFF
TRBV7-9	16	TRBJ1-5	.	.	TGTGCCACCACACCGCTGGCCGGGGGTGTCCGTCAGCCCCAGCATTTT	CATTPLAGGVRQPQHF
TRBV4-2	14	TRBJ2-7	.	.	TGTGCCAGCAGCCAAGAAAGGGGACCCTACGAGCAGTACTTC	CASSQERGPYEQYF
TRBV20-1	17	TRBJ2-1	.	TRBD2	TGCAGTGCTACACTAGCGGGGGGCCAGAGCTCCTACAATGAGCAGTTCTTC	CSATLAGGQSSYNEQFF
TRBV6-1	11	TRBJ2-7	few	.	TGTGCCAGCAGGGAGGTCTACGAGCAGTACTTC	CASREVYEQYF
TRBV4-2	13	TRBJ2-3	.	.	TGTGCCAGCAGCGACACCAGCACAGATACGCAGTATTTT	CASSDTSTDTQYF
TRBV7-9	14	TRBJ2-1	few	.	TGTGCCAGCAGCTTAGCGAAGGGGAGCAATGAGCAGTTCTTC	CASSLAKGSNEQFF
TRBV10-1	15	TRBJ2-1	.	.	TGCGCCAGCAGTGATTTAAGGGGCTCCTACAATGAGCAGTTCTTC	CASSDLRGSYNEQFF
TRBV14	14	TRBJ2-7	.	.	TGTGCCAGCACCCCAGGTGACCGCTACTACGAGCAGTACTTC	CASTPGDRYYEQYF
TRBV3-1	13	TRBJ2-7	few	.	TGTGCCAGCAGCCAGCGGGACCTTGAGGAGCAGTACTTC	CASSQRDLEEQYF
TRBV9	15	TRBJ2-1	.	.	TGTGCCAGCAGCACCGCCGGGACTCCTGCGGATGAGCAGTTCTTC	CASSTAGTPADEQFF
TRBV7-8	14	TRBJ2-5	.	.	TGTGCCAGCAGCTTAGTCAGAGGGGCACAGACCCAGTACTTC	CASSLVRGAQTQYF
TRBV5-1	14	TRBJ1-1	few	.	TGCGCCAGCAGCCTAGGGGACGGGGGCACTGAAGCTTTCTTT	CASSLGDGGTEAFF
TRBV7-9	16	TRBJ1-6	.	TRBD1	TGTGCCAGCAGCTCCTCCGGGACAGGGATTAATTCACCCCTCCACTTT	CASSSSGTGINSPLHF
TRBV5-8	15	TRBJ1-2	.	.	TGTGCCAGCAGCGACCTCGGGGGATCCAACTATGGCTACACCTTC	CASSDLGGSNYGYTF
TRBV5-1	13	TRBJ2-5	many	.	TGCGCCAGCAGCTTGGGGGCAGAGGAGACCCAGTACTTC	CASSLGAEETQYF
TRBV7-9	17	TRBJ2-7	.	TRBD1	TGTGCCAGCAGCTTCCCACGGACAGGGGGCAGCTCCTACGAGCAGTACTTC	CASSFPRTGGSSYEQYF